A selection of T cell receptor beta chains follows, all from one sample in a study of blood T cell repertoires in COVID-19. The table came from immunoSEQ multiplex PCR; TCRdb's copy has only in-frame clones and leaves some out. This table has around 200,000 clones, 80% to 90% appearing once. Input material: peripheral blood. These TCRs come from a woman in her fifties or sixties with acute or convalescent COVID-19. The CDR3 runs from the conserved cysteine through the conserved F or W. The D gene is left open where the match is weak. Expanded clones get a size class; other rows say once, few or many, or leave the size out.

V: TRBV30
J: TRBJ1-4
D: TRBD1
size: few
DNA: TGTGCCTGGAGTCTTGGACAGGGCTTCAATGAAAAACTGTTTTTT
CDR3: CAWSLGQGFNEKLFF

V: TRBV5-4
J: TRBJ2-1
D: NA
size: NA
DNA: TGTGCCAGCAGCTTGGGGAACCCCCGTTCGGGTTACAATGAGCAGTTCTTC
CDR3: CASSLGNPRSGYNEQFF

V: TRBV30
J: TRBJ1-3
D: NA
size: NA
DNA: TGTGCCCTCACAGAGGGAGGCTTTGGAAACACCATATATTTT
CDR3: CALTEGGFGNTIYF

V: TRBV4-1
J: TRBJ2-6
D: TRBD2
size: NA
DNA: TGCGCCAGCAGCCAAGAATTGGGTCGTAGCGGGAGCTCTGGGGCCAACGTCCTGACTTTC
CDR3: CASSQELGRSGSSGANVLTF

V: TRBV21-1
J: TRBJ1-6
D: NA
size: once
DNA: TGTGCCAGCAGCAAAAAAAGAGGTCAGGGGGAGGATTCACCCCTCCACTTT
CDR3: CASSKKRGQGEDSPLHF

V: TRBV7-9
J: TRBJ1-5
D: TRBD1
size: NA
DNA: TGTGCCAGCAGCTTAGGGGACAGTCTCAATCAGCCCCAGCATTTT
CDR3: CASSLGDSLNQPQHF

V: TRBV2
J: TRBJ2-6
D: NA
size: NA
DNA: TGTGCCAGCAGTGGGGGGGTCTCTGGGGCCAACGTCCTGACTTTC
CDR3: CASSGGVSGANVLTF

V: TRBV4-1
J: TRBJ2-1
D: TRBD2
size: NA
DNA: TGCGCCAGCAGCCAAGAACCTAGCGGGGTCTACAATGAGCAGTTCTTC
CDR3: CASSQEPSGVYNEQFF

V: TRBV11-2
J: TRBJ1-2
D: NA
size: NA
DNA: TGTGCCAGCAGCTTAGCGGCTGGAGGTGGCTACACCTTC
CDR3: CASSLAAGGGYTF

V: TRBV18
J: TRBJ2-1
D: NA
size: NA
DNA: TGTGCCAGCTCACCACCCGGGGGTCGGAATGAGCAGTTCTTC
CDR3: CASSPPGGRNEQFF

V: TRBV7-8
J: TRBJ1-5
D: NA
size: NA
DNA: TGTGCCAGCGGGGCAGATCCTATCAATCAGCCCCAGCATTTT
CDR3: CASGADPINQPQHF

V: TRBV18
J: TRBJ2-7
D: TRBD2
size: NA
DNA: TGTGCCAGCTCACTCGGGACTATTCACGAGCAGTACTTC
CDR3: CASSLGTIHEQYF

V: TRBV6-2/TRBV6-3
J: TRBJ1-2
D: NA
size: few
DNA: TGTGCCAGCAGTCGGAACTATGGCTACACCTTC
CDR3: CASSRNYGYTF

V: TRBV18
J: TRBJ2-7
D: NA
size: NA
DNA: TGTGCCAGCTCAATCGACACGCCGAGTTACGAGCAGTACTTC
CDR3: CASSIDTPSYEQYF

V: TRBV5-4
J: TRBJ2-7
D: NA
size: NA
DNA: TGTGCCAGCAGCCGGGGAGGCGGGAACTACGAGCAGTACTTC
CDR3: CASSRGGGNYEQYF

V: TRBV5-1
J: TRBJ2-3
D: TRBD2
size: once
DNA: TGCGCCAGCAGCTTGGCCCCAGCGGGGAGCACAGATACGCAGTATTTT
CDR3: CASSLAPAGSTDTQYF

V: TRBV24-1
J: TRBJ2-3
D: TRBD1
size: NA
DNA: TGTGCCACCTCGAGGACAGGGTCGGATACGCAGTATTTT
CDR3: CATSRTGSDTQYF

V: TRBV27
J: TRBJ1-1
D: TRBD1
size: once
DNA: TGTGCCAGCCAAACAGGGGGCACTGAAGCTTTCTTT
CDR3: CASQTGGTEAFF

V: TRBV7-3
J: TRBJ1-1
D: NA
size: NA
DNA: TGTGCCAGCAGCCTCACGGGGAACACTGAAGCTTTCTTT
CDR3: CASSLTGNTEAFF

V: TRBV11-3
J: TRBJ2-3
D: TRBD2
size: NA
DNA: TGTGCCACGACTAGCGGGGGGCACACAGATACGCAGTATTTT
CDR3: CATTSGGHTDTQYF